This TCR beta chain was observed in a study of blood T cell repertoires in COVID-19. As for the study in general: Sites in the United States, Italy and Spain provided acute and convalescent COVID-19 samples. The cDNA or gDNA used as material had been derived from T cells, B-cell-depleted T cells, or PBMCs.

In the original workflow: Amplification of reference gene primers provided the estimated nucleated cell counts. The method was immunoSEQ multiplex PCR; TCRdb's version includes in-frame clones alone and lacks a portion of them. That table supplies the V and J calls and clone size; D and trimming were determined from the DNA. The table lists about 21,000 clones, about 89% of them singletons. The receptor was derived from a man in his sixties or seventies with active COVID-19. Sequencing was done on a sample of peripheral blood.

The DNA of the CDR3 is TGTGCCAGCTCACCGCGCCCTCGGTCATTCCACGAGCAGTACTTC. Amino acids: CASSPRPRSFHEQYF. The genes are TRBV18 and TRBJ2-7; no reliable D call. Germline V gene data show CDR1 as KGHSH and CDR2 as LQKENI. There are 15 residues in the CDR3. V was clipped by 3 bases and J by 5 bases, with 17 bases between them.